This TCR beta chain was captured in a study of cytomegalovirus exposure and HLA in healthy donors. The PCR ran on 60 Vbeta and 13 Jbeta primers. The assay was immunoSEQ multiplex PCR, and TCRdb's table has in-frame clones only and misses some. The table includes tens of thousands of clones, over 70% detected once. This CDR3 has 14 residues. CDR1 and CDR2 from the germline V gene are MGHRA and YSYEKL. Trimming took 2 bases from V and 5 from J, leaving 13 bases between them. Donors counted as nominally healthy when sampled, yet unrecorded immune exposures were likely. Overall study findings and caveats: In a later analysis, HLA-C alleles had the fewest associated TCRs, DRB1 alleles the most. Cytomegalovirus association was listed for about 180 TCR beta chains.

Worth noting for this clone: Its target is unknown.

Sequencing was carried out using PBMCs. This clonotype was obtained from a man between 18 and 35 years old in good health and CMV-seropositive. This chain joins TRBV4-1 and TRBJ2-7; weak D call: TRBD1 (6 bases). The CDR3 sequence: CASSQKGVAHEQYF. The DNA for the CDR3 is TGCGCCAGCAGCCAAAAGGGGGTGGCCCACGAGCAGTACTTC.